These 15 T cell receptor beta chains were all obtained from the same sample, sequenced in a study of blood T cells in healthy people across ages. With a J-beta primer mix and a sample-barcoded 5' primer, a second PCR ran 7 to 11 cycles. From the 5' RACE reads, TCRdb called clonotypes with MiXCR, one entry per CDR3 protein. The sample yields some 900,000 distinct CDR3 sequences, about 30% seen once. Sequenced input: blood. Every receptor here comes from a woman aged 80 or older in good health.

The V call is TRBV7-2, the J call TRBJ2-5, with 11 bases fitting TRBD2. J was trimmed by 9 bases and V by 1 base; bases with no gene match: 7. The CDR3 contains 15 residues. The germline V gene has CDR1 SGHTA and CDR2 FQGNSA. The CDR3 region is CASSLGSGGEVPQYF. Here the CDR3 DNA reads TGTGCCAGCAGCTTAGGTAGCGGGGGGGAAGTCCCCCAGTACTTC. Drawing the rest from reference TRBV7-2 and TRBJ2-5, the complete variable domain is GAGVSQSPSNKVTEKGKDVELRCDPISGHTALYWYRQSLGQGLEFLIYFQGNSAPDKSGLPSDRFSAERTGGSVSTLTIQRTQQEDSAVYLCASSLGSGGEVPQYFGPGTRLLVL.

The rearrangement uses TRBV5-6 and TRBJ2-5; TRBD2 is a possible D gene (5 bases). V lost 3 bases and J lost 11, with 11 bases in between. CDR1 and CDR2 (germline): SGHDT, YYEEEE. The CDR3 runs to 11 residues. DNA of the CDR3: TGTGCCAGCAGCTCCACCGGGGAGCAGTACTTC. It translates to CASSSTGEQYF. The full variable domain, rest sourced from reference TRBV5-6 and TRBJ2-5, is DAGVTQSPTHLIKTRGQQVTLRCSPKSGHDTVSWYQQALGQGPQFIFQYYEEEERQRGNFPDRFSGHQFPNYSSELNVNALLLGDSALYLCASSSTGEQYFGPGTRLLVL.

A few counts support this clonotype. The chain uses TRBV6-6 and TRBJ1-2; D is ambiguous. Germline values: CDR1 MNHNY, CDR2 SVGAGI (reference sequence). The CDR3 extends over 14 amino acids. Trimming took off 5 bases at V and 3 bases at J, with 13 bases between the two ends. CDR3 sequence (DNA): TGTGCCAGCAGTACCTTGGACGGGTACTATGGCTACACCTTC. Amino acid sequence: CASSTLDGYYGYTF.

Remarks on this clonotype: Since a much larger clone is just one base distant, this may be a read error. The rearrangement links TRBV5-1 to TRBJ2-3; 8 bases agree with TRBD1. The CDR3 is 20 amino acids. V lost 2 bases to trimming and J lost 1 base; unmatched junction nucleotides: 18. CDR1 is SGHRS and CDR2 is YFSETQ in the germline V gene. CDR3 loop: CASSLRMQGAIEPGTDTQYF. CDR3 DNA sequence: TGCGCCAGCAGCTTAAGGATGCAGGGGGCGATTGAACCTGGCACAGATACGCAGTATTTT.

This clonotype was detected ten times or more. The chain combines TRBV20-1 with TRBJ2-3; 8 bases are shared with TRBD1. Germline V CDR1 and CDR2: DFQATT, SNEGSKA (reference sequence). This CDR3 region has 15 residues. The V gene end was trimmed by 6 bases and the J gene end by 0 bases; junction bases not matched to a gene: 8. The CDR3 coding sequence is TGCAGTGCGTCAGACAGGGGAACGAGCACAGATACGCAGTATTTT. Amino acid sequence: CSASDRGTSTDTQYF.

There are many counts of this clonotype. V is TRBV7-9 and J is TRBJ2-1, with 13 bases fitting TRBD2. The CDR3 spans 15 residues. Trimming removed 5 bases from V and 5 bases from J; junction bases left unmatched: 3. Germline CDR1 SEHNR, CDR2 FQNEAQ (reference sequence). The CDR3 nucleotides are TGTGCCAGCAGCCCCGGGACTAGCGGGAACAATGAGCAGTTCTTC. Amino acids: CASSPGTSGNNEQFF.

This clonotype was recorded many times. This rearrangement joins TRBV7-9 to TRBJ1-1; D may be TRBD1 (5 bases). In germline, CDR1 is SEHNR, CDR2 FQNEAQ (reference sequence). The V and J ends lost 2 bases and 4 bases respectively, with 11 bases between them. This CDR3 is built from 14 residues. CDR3 in amino acids: CASSLRGGGTEAFF. Written as DNA, the CDR3 is TGTGCCAGCAGCTTACGGGGGGGTGGCACTGAAGCTTTCTTT.

At least ten counts were recorded for this clonotype. The chain joins TRBV12-3 or TRBV12-4 to TRBJ2-3, with D perhaps TRBD2 (7 bases). V gave up 2 bases and J gave up 5 bases, with 14 bases separating them. The CDR3 covers 15 residues. In DNA, the CDR3 is TGTGCCAGCAGTTTAAGGCGGGGGCAGGGAGATACGCAGTATTTT. This translates into CASSLRRGQGDTQYF.

Points on this clonotype: It may be a read error: a sequence one base away is much more abundant. The chain employs TRBV20-1 and TRBJ2-5; D not resolved. Trimming took 6 bases from V and 11 from J, leaving 16 bases between them. From germline, CDR1 is DFQATT and CDR2 SNEGSKA (reference sequence). CDR3 size: 11 residues. The CDR3 is CSAPLGIEQYF. CDR3 DNA: TGCAGTGCCCCGTTGGGGATTGAGCAGTACTTC.

Of note for this clonotype: One base away lies a much larger clone, so this may be a sequencing read error. V usage is TRBV12-3 or TRBV12-4 and J usage is TRBJ2-3, with a possible D match to TRBD2 (6 bases). This CDR3 is 15 amino acids long. CDR3 nucleotide sequence: TGTGCCAGCAGACAACAGCGAACTAGCACAGATGCGCAGTATTTT. It codes for CASRQQRTSTDAQYF.

This CDR3 is CSAFSGARANNEQFF. CDR3 nucleotides: TGCAGTGCCTTCTCTGGGGCGCGAGCAAACAATGAGCAGTTCTTC. V gene TRBV20-1 combines with J gene TRBJ2-1; tentatively, D is TRBD1 (5 bases). V lost 6 bases, J lost 5 bases, and 20 bases lay in between. The CDR3 contains 15 residues. In germline, CDR1 is DFQATT, CDR2 SNEGSKA (reference sequence).

This clonotype has a count of ten or more. The CDR3 is CASWVNPYGYTF. CDR3 DNA: TGTGCCAGCTGGGTTAACCCCTATGGCTACACCTTC. The J gene is TRBJ1-2, the V gene TRBV2, with D hard to call. There are 12 residues in the CDR3. Between the trimmed V and J ends, which lost 8 bases and 4 bases, there was a span of 11 bases. Per germline, CDR1 SNHLY and CDR2 FYNNEI.

The chain couples TRBV6-7 to TRBJ1-4; 7 bases map to TRBD1. TRBV6-7 is designated an ORF whose function remains uncertain. V lost 6 bases, J lost 0 bases, and 4 bases stayed unmatched. The CDR3 has 15 amino acids. The CDR3 loop is CASSGQASTNEKLFF. Here the CDR3 DNA reads TGTGCCAGCAGCGGACAGGCTTCAACTAATGAAAAACTGTTTTTT.

This rearrangement joins TRBV12-3 or TRBV12-4 to TRBJ2-3, with D perhaps TRBD1 or TRBD2 (5 bases each). Trimming stripped 11 bases from V and 11 bases from J, with 26 bases between. CDR3 length equals 14 residues. Written as DNA, the CDR3 is TGTGCCGGCATCACTAGAGGGACCACAGATGTGCAGTATTTT. Translated, it gives CAGITRGTTDVQYF.

Note on this clonotype: This may stem from a read error, because a much larger clone lies one nucleotide away. The chain uses TRBV20-1 and TRBJ2-3, with 7 bases identical to TRBD1. The CDR3 covers 14 residues. Germline-derived CDR1 and CDR2 are DFQATT and SNEGSKA (reference sequence). V shed 3 bases and J 5 bases; nucleotides not matched to a gene: 8. CDR3 in DNA: TGCAGTGCTAGGGGGGACAGACGTGGAGATACGCAGTATTTT. Translating gives CSARGDRRGDTQYF.